A selection of T cell receptor beta chains follows, all from one sample in a study of T cell changes during pregnancy in multiple sclerosis. Using immunoSEQ multiplex PCR, the repertoire was profiled, and TCRdb retains in-frame clones only, with some absent. The sample carries around 100,000 clones, around 93% recorded once. Sample: peripheral blood, taken before pregnancy. These receptor sequences come from a female donor with multiple sclerosis, enrolled in a pregnancy study. Each CDR3 is given with its conserved first and last residue. The order of the fields is J gene, V gene, D gene, clone size, CDR3 protein, CDR3 DNA. The D gene is left open where the match is weak. A row's size may be missing; if present it is once, few, many or a size class.

>TRBJ2-1|TRBV7-9|.|.
CASSFRDLPWNEQFF
TGTGCCAGCAGCTTCAGGGATCTTCCGTGGAATGAGCAGTTCTTC
>TRBJ2-2|TRBV9|.|.
CASSVGGAGTGELFF
TGTGCCAGCAGCGTAGGGGGAGCGGGCACCGGGGAGCTGTTTTTT
>TRBJ2-3|TRBV27|TRBD1|.
CASSYRDRGTDTQYF
TGTGCCAGCAGCTACCGGGACAGAGGCACAGATACGCAGTATTTT
>TRBJ2-7|TRBV9|TRBD2|.
CASSVGGTSAYEQYF
TGTGCCAGCAGCGTGGGGGGGACTAGCGCTTACGAGCAGTACTTC
>TRBJ1-4|TRBV2|TRBD1|.
CASSEGTAANEKLFF
TGTGCCAGCAGTGAGGGGACAGCAGCTAATGAAAAACTGTTTTTT
>TRBJ2-3|TRBV27|.|.
CASRQSGVRGDTQYF
TGTGCCAGCAGACAATCGGGGGTTCGCGGAGATACGCAGTATTTT
>TRBJ1-2|TRBV2|TRBD1|.
CASSEGTGDPRYTF
TGTGCCAGCAGCGAAGGGACAGGGGACCCACGTTACACCTTC
>TRBJ2-7|TRBV5-5|TRBD1|.
CASSWTGTYEQYF
TGTGCCAGCAGCTGGACAGGGACCTACGAGCAGTACTTC
>TRBJ2-5|TRBV7-2|.|.
CASSPQGIPRETQYF
TGTGCCAGCAGCCCACAGGGAATCCCGCGGGAGACCCAGTACTTC
>TRBJ2-7|TRBV7-9|TRBD2|.
CASSLASGVWEQYF
TGTGCCAGCAGCTTAGCAAGCGGGGTGTGGGAGCAGTACTTC
>TRBJ2-1|TRBV6-6|TRBD2|.
CASSRTSGSAYNEQFF
TGTGCCAGCAGTAGGACTAGCGGGAGCGCCTACAATGAGCAGTTCTTC
>TRBJ2-7|TRBV6-1|.|.
CASSASGSYEQYF
TGTGCCAGCAGTGCGAGCGGATCCTACGAGCAGTACTTC
>TRBJ2-7|TRBV14|.|.
CASSQVVPGDSYEQYF
TGTGCCAGCAGCCAAGTCGTCCCAGGGGACTCCTACGAGCAGTACTTC
>TRBJ1-3|TRBV5-5|TRBD1|.
CASSIGTAGNTIYF
TGTGCCAGCAGCATAGGGACAGCTGGAAACACCATATATTTT
>TRBJ1-5|TRBV5-8|.|.
CASSLGDEGDQPQHF
TGTGCCAGCAGCTTGGGAGATGAGGGAGATCAGCCCCAGCATTTT
>TRBJ2-2|TRBV5-1|TRBD2|.
CASSPSGTGELFF
TGCGCCAGCAGCCCTAGCGGCACCGGGGAGCTGTTTTTT
>TRBJ1-5|TRBV19|TRBD1|.
CASREQTVRGYSNQPQHF
TGTGCCAGTAGGGAACAAACGGTCAGGGGGTATAGCAATCAGCCCCAGCATTTT
>TRBJ2-7|TRBV27|TRBD2|.
CASSLTSGPYEQYF
TGTGCCAGCAGTTTGACTAGCGGGCCCTACGAGCAGTACTTC
>TRBJ1-5|TRBV9|TRBD1|.
CASSPGTVGNQPQHF
TGTGCCAGCAGCCCAGGGACAGTTGGCAATCAGCCCCAGCATTTT
>TRBJ1-1|TRBV5-1|.|.
CASSLVVNTEAFF
TGCGCCAGCAGCTTGGTAGTGAACACTGAAGCTTTCTTT
>TRBJ2-5|TRBV5-1|.|.
CASTVVGGRETQYF
TGCGCCAGCACAGTCGTCGGCGGTAGGGAGACCCAGTACTTC
>TRBJ2-5|TRBV29-1|TRBD2|.
CSVQTSGSKETQYF
TGCAGCGTCCAGACTAGCGGGAGTAAAGAGACCCAGTACTTC
>TRBJ2-3|TRBV15|.|.
CATSRDRLVADTQYF
TGTGCCACCAGCAGAGACCGACTAGTAGCAGATACGCAGTATTTT
>TRBJ1-4|TRBV19|TRBD1|.
CASTDRGTNEKLFF
TGTGCCAGTACCGACAGGGGAACTAATGAAAAACTGTTTTTT
>TRBJ1-3|TRBV29-1|.|.
CSVVVGLYGGNTIYF
TGCAGCGTTGTAGTGGGGCTCTACGGGGGAAACACCATATATTTT
>TRBJ2-5|TRBV30|.|.
CAWSVRPGETQYF
TGTGCCTGGAGTGTACGACCGGGGGAGACCCAGTACTTC
>TRBJ1-2|TRBV5-1|TRBD1|.
CASSLGQAKIPNYGYTF
TGCGCCAGCAGCCTTGGACAGGCGAAAATACCAAACTATGGCTACACCTTC
>TRBJ2-5|TRBV19|.|.
CASSEGRGETQYF
TGTGCCAGTAGCGAGGGAAGGGGGGAGACCCAGTACTTC
>TRBJ1-1|TRBV7-9|TRBD1|.
CASSLRQGTEAFF
TGTGCCAGCAGCTTAAGACAGGGAACTGAAGCTTTCTTT
>TRBJ1-2|TRBV28|.|.
CASSVQGLGGYTF
TGTGCCAGCAGTGTACAGGGATTAGGGGGCTACACCTTC
>TRBJ2-7|TRBV10-3|TRBD2|.
CAISGRGAGAINEQYF
TGTGCCATCAGTGGTCGTGGAGCGGGAGCAATAAACGAGCAGTACTTC
>TRBJ2-7|TRBV5-1|TRBD1|once
CASSVRDRVFEQYF
TGCGCCAGCAGTGTCCGGGACAGGGTTTTCGAGCAGTACTTC
>TRBJ1-2|TRBV11-2|TRBD1|.
CASSSLQGPLKSDYGYTF
TGTGCCAGCAGCTCGTTACAGGGGCCGCTGAAGAGTGACTATGGCTACACCTTC
>TRBJ2-1|TRBV27|TRBD2|.
CASSHRLAGPNEQFF
TGTGCCAGCAGTCATCGGCTAGCGGGACCCAATGAGCAGTTCTTC
>TRBJ1-1|TRBV5-1|.|.
CASSGRTGNTEAFF
TGCGCCAGCAGCGGGAGGACGGGGAACACTGAAGCTTTCTTT
>TRBJ1-1|TRBV9|TRBD1|.
CASSMTGFGTEAFF
TGTGCCAGCAGCATGACAGGGTTTGGAACTGAAGCTTTCTTT
>TRBJ1-1|TRBV15|.|.
CATSRGTARMNTEAFF
TGTGCCACCAGCAGAGGGACAGCGAGAATGAACACTGAAGCTTTCTTT
>TRBJ1-1|TRBV11-2|.|.
CASSLAGLGTEAFF
TGTGCCAGCTCCCTGGCAGGGCTCGGAACTGAAGCTTTCTTT
>TRBJ2-5|TRBV5-4|TRBD2|.
CASSPGRGVETQYF
TGTGCCAGCAGCCCCGGACGGGGGGTGGAGACCCAGTACTTC
>TRBJ2-7|TRBV6-1|TRBD1|.
CASSEGDRAYYEQYF
TGTGCCAGCAGTGAAGGGGACAGGGCTTACTACGAGCAGTACTTC
>TRBJ2-5|TRBV25-1|.|.
CASSPSQVQETQYF
TGTGCCAGCAGTCCCTCACAGGTACAAGAGACCCAGTACTTC
>TRBJ1-1|TRBV5-1|.|.
CASSPTARGRNTEAFF
TGCGCCAGCAGCCCCACGGCCAGGGGCAGGAACACTGAAGCTTTCTTT